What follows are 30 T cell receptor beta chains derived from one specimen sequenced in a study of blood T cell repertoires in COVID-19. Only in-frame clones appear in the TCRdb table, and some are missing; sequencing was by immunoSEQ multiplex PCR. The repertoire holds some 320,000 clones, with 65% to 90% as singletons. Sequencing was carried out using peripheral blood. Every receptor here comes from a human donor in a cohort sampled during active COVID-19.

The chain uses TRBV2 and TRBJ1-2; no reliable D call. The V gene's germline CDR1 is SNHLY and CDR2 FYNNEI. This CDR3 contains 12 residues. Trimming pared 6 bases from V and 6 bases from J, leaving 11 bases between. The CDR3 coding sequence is TGTGCCAGCAGAATAAACGGAGATGGCTACACCTTC. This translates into CASRINGDGYTF.

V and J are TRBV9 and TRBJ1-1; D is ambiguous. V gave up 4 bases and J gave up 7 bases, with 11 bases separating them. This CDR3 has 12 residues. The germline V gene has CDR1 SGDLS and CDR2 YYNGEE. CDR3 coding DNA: TGTGCCAGCAGCCTAGGCCGGGGTGAAGCTTTCTTT. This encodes CASSLGRGEAFF. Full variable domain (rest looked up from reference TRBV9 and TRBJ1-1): DSGVTQTPKHLITATGQRVTLRCSPRSGDLSVYWYQQSLDQGLQFLIQYYNGEERAKGNILERFSAQQFPDLHSELNLSSLELGDSALYFCASSLGRGEAFFGQGTRLTVV.

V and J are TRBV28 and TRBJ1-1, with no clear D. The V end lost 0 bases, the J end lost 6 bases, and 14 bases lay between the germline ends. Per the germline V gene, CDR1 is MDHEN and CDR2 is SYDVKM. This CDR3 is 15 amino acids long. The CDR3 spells CASSLWGSGISEAFF. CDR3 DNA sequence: TGTGCCAGCAGTTTATGGGGGAGCGGTATCTCTGAAGCTTTCTTT.

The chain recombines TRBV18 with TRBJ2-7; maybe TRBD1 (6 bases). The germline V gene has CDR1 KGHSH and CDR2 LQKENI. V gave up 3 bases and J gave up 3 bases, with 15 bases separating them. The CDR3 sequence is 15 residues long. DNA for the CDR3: TGTGCCAGCTCACCGCTACAGGGATTAGGCTACGAGCAGTACTTC. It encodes CASSPLQGLGYEQYF.

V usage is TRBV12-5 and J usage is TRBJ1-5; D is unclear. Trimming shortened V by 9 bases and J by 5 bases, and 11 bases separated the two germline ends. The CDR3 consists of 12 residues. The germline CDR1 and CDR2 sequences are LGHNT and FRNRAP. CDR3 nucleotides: TGTGCTAGCCTGGAGGGTCATCAGCCCCAGCATTTT. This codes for CASLEGHQPQHF. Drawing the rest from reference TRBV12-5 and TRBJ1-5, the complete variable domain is DARVTQTPRHKVTEMGQEVTMRCQPILGHNTVFWYRQTMMQGLELLAYFRNRAPLDDSGMPKDRFSAEMPDATLATLKIQPSEPRDSAVYFCASLEGHQPQHFGDGTRLSIL.

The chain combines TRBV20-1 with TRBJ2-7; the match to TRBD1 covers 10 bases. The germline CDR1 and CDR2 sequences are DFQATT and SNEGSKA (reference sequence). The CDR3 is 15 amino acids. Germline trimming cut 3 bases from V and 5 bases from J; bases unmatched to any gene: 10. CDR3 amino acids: CSASDPTGQGHEQYF. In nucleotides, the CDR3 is TGCAGTGCTAGTGATCCTACGGGACAGGGGCACGAGCAGTACTTC.

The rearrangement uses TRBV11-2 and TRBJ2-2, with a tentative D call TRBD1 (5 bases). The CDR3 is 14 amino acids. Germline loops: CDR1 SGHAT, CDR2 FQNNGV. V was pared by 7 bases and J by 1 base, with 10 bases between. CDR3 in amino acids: CASTRQWNTGELFF. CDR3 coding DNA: TGTGCCAGCACCCGACAGTGGAACACCGGGGAGCTGTTTTTT.

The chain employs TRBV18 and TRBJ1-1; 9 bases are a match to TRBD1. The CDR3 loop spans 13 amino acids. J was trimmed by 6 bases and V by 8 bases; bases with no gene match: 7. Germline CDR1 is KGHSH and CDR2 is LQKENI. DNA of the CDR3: TGTGCCAGCAATGGACAGGGGAGCGCTGAAGCTTTCTTT. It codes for CASNGQGSAEAFF.

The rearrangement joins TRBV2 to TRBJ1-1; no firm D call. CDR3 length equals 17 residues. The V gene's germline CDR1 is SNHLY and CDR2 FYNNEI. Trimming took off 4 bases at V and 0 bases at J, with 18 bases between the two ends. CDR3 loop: CASSAWSFGDVNTEAFF. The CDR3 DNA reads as TGTGCCAGCAGTGCTTGGTCGTTCGGGGATGTGAACACTGAAGCTTTCTTT.

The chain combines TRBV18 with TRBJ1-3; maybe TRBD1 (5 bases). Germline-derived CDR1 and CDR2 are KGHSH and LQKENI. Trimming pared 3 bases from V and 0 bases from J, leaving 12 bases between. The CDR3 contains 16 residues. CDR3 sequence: CASSPYSTDSGNTIYF. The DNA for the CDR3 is TGTGCCAGCTCACCGTATTCGACAGACTCTGGAAACACCATATATTTT. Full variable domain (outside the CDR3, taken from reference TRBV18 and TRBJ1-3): NAGVMQNPRHLVRRRGQEARLRCSPMKGHSHVYWYRQLPEEGLKFMVYLQKENIIDESGMPKERFSAEFPKEGPSILRIQQVVRGDSAAYFCASSPYSTDSGNTIYFGEGSWLTVV.

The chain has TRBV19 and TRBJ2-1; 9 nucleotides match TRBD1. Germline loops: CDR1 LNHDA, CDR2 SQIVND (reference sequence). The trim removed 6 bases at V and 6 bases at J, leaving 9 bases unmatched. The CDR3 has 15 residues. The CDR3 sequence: CASSPPGQGFNEQFF. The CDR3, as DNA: TGTGCCAGTAGCCCACCGGGACAGGGTTTCAATGAGCAGTTCTTC. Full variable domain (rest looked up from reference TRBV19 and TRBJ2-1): DGGITQSPKYLFRKEGQNVTLSCEQNLNHDAMYWYRQDPGQGLRLIYYSQIVNDFQKGDIAEGYSVSREKKESFPLTVTSAQKNPTAFYLCASSPPGQGFNEQFFGPGTRLTVL.

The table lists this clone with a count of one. CDR3 nucleotides: TGTGCCAGCAGCTTAGTCAGCGGGGGGGCCCCAGATACGCAGTATTTT. It yields the protein CASSLVSGGAPDTQYF. V usage is TRBV7-9 and J usage is TRBJ2-3; 10 bases are a match to TRBD2. In germline, CDR1 is SEHNR, CDR2 FQNEAQ (reference sequence). J was trimmed by 4 bases and V by 1 base; bases with no gene match: 5. CDR3 size: 16 residues.

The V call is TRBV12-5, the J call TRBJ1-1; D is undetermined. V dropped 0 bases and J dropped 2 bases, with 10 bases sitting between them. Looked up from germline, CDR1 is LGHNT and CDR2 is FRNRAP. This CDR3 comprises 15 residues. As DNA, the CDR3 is TGTGCTAGTGGTTTGGTACAATGGGCCAACACTGAAGCTTTCTTT. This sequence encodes CASGLVQWANTEAFF.

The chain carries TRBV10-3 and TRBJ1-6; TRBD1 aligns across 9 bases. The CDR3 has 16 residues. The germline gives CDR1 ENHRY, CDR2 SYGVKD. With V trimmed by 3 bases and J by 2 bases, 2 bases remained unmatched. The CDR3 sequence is CAISDTGGPYNSPLHF. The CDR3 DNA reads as TGTGCCATCAGTGACACAGGGGGCCCCTATAATTCACCCCTCCACTTT.

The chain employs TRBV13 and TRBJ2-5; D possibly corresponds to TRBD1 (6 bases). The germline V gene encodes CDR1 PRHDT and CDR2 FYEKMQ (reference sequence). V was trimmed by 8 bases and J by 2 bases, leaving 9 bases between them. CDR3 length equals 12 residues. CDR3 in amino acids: CASQGIQETQYF. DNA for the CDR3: TGTGCCAGCCAGGGGATTCAAGAGACCCAGTACTTC.

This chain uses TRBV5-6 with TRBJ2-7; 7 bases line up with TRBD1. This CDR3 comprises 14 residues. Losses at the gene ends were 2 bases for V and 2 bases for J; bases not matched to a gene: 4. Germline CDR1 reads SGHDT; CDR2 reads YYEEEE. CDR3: CASSFQGDAYEQYF. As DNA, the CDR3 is TGTGCCAGCAGCTTCCAGGGGGATGCCTACGAGCAGTACTTC.

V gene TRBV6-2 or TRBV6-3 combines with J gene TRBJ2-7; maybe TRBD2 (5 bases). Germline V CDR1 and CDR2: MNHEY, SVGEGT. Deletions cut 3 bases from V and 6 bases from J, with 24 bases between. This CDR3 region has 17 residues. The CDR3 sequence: CASSYHREKARAGEQYF. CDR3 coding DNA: TGTGCCAGCAGTTATCACCGAGAAAAGGCGCGGGCAGGCGAGCAGTACTTC.

This CDR3 reads CATSDFSGGGADTQYF. In DNA, the CDR3 is TGTGCCACCAGTGATTTTTCGGGGGGCGGGGCAGATACGCAGTATTTT. This chain links TRBV24-1 with TRBJ2-3; D possibly corresponds to TRBD2 (7 bases). The length of the CDR3 is 16 residues. The germline CDR1 and CDR2 sequences are KGHDR and SFDVKD. V was cut by 1 base and J by 4 bases, with 14 bases left in between.

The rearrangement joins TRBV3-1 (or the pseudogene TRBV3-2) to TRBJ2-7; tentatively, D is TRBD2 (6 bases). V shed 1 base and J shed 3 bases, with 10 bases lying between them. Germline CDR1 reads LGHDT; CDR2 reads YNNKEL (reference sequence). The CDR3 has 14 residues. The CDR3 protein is CASSQGGELYEQYF. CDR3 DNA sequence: TGTGCCAGCAGCCAAGGCGGGGAGCTCTACGAGCAGTACTTC.

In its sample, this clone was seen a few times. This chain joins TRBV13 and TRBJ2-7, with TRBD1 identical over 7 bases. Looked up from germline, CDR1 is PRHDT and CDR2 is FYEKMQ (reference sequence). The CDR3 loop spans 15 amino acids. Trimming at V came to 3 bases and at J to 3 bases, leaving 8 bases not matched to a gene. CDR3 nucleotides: TGTGCCAGCAGCTTTCCCAACAGGGGTATCTACGAGCAGTACTTC. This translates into CASSFPNRGIYEQYF. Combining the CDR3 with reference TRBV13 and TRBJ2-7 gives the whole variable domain AAGVIQSPRHLIKEKRETATLKCYPIPRHDTVYWYQQGPGQDPQFLISFYEKMQSDKGSIPDRFSAQQFSDYHSELNMSSLELGDSALYFCASSFPNRGIYEQYFGPGTRLTVT.

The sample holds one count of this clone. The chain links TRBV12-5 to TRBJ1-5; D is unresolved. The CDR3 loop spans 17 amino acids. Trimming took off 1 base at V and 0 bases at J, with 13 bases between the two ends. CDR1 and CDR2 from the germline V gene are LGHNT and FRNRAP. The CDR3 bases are TGTGCTAGTGGTTTGGCCGTAGGGAGAAATAGCAATCAGCCCCAGCATTTT. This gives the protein CASGLAVGRNSNQPQHF.

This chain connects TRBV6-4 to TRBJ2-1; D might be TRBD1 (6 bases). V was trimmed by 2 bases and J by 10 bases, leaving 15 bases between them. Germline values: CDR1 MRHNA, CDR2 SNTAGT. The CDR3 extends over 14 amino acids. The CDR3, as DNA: TGTGCCAGCAGTGACACCAACAGGGCCGGAGAGCAGTTCTTC. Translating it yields CASSDTNRAGEQFF.

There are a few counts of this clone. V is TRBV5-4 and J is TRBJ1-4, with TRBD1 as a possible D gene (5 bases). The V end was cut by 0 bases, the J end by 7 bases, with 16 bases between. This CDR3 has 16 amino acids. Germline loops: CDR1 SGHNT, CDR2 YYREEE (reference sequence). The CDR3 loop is CASSLASASGGEKLFF. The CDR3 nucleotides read TGTGCCAGCAGCTTGGCTTCCGCCTCCGGGGGTGAAAAACTGTTTTTT.

This chain's CDR3 is CASSFGQTDTQYF. The CDR3 region has the DNA TGTGCCAGCAGTTTCGGACAGACAGATACGCAGTATTTT. The chain employs TRBV2 and TRBJ2-3; D perhaps matches TRBD1 (6 bases). The CDR3 extends over 13 amino acids. CDR1 and CDR2 (germline): SNHLY, FYNNEI. V was clipped by 5 bases and J by 3 bases, with 9 bases between them.

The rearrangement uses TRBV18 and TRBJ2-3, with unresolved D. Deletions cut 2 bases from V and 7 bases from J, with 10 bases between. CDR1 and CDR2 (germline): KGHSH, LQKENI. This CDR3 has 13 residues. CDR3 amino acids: CASSPALEYTQYF. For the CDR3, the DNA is TGTGCCAGCTCACCAGCCCTTGAGTATACGCAGTATTTT.

The CDR3 loop reads CAWNAWDRNTGELFF. The CDR3 DNA reads TGTGCCTGGAATGCCTGGGACAGGAACACCGGGGAGCTGTTTTTT. The V gene is TRBV30, the J gene TRBJ2-2; 7 bases fit TRBD1. J gave up 1 base and V 4 bases, and 6 bases lay outside the gene matches. The germline V gene encodes CDR1 GTSNPN and CDR2 SVGIG (reference sequence). The CDR3 contains 15 residues.

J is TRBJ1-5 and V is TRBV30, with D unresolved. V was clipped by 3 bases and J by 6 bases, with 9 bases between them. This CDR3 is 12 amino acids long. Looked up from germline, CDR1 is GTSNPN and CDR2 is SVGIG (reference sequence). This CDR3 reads CAWSPGGQPQHF. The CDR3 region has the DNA TGTGCCTGGAGCCCCGGTGGTCAGCCCCAGCATTTT.

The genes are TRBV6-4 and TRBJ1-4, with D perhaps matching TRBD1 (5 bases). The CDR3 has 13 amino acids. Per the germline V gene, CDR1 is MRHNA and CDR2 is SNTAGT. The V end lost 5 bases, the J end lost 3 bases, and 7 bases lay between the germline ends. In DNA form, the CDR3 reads TGTGCCAGCAGTCGGGGGGCTAATGAAAAACTGTTTTTT. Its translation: CASSRGANEKLFF.

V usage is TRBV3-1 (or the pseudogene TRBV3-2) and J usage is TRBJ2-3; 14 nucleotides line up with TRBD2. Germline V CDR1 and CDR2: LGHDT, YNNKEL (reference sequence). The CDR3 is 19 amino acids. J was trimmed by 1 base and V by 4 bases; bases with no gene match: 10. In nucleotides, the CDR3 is TGTGCCAGCAGCCCCCGCCGACTAGCGGGGGGGCTCGGCACAGATACGCAGTATTTT. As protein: CASSPRRLAGGLGTDTQYF.

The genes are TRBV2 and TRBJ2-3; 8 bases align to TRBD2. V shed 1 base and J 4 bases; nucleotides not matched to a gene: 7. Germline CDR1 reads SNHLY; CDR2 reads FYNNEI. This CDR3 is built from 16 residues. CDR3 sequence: CASSEGGSGAPDTQYF. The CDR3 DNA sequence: TGTGCCAGCAGTGAAGGGGGTAGCGGGGCACCAGATACGCAGTATTTT.